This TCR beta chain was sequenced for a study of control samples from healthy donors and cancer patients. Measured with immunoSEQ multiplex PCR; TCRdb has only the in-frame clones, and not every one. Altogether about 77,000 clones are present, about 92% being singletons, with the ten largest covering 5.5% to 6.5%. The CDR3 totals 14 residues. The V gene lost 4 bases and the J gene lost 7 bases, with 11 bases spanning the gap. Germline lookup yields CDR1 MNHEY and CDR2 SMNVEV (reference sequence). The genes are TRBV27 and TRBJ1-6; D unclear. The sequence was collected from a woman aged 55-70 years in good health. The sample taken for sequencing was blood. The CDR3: CASSYPYLNSPLHF. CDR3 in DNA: TGTGCCAGCAGTTACCCCTATTTGAATTCACCCCTCCACTTT.